One sample yielded the 24 T cell receptor beta chains listed below, sequenced in a study of CD8+CD57+ T cells in acquired aplastic anemia. The template used for profiling TCR beta VDJ and CDR3 was genomic DNA. Using its own MiXCR run on the reads, TCRdb lists one record per CDR3 protein. Of about 160,000 distinct CDR3 sequences detected, roughly 48% appear once; the ten largest clones hold 2.5% to 3.5%. CD8+CD57+ cell expansion, shown by flow cytometry, had occurred in the patients selected for sequencing. Sequenced: sorted CD4+, CD8+, or CD8+CD57+ T cells (not recorded which) from PBMCs. These receptors were taken from a human donor with aplastic anemia.

This clonotype was seen many times. The chain recombines TRBV11-2 with TRBJ2-7; 10 nucleotides agree with TRBD2. Germline loops: CDR1 SGHAT, CDR2 FQNNGV. The CDR3 has 16 amino acids. V was pared by 1 base and J by 4 bases, with 7 bases of the junction left unmatched. The CDR3 DNA reads TGTGCCAGCAGCTTAGGGGATAGGACTAGCGGATACGAGCAGTACTTC. This gives the protein CASSLGDRTSGYEQYF.

The chain couples TRBV7-9 to TRBJ1-1; D gene ambiguous. CDR3 length equals 15 residues. Trimming shortened V by 0 bases and J by 2 bases, and 10 bases separated the two germline ends. CDR1 is SEHNR, CDR2 FQNEAQ, per germline (reference sequence). The CDR3 sequence: CASSLAAGANTEAFF. The CDR3 DNA is TGTGCCAGCAGCTTAGCGGCAGGTGCTAACACTGAAGCTTTCTTT.

The chain links TRBV7-3 to TRBJ2-3; D is unclear. The CDR3 sequence is 14 residues long. Germline V gene lookup returns CDR1 SGHTA and CDR2 FQGTGA. Trimming pared 5 bases from V and 1 base from J, leaving 10 bases between. The CDR3, as DNA: TGTGCCAGCAGCCCATCAACAGGCACAGATACGCAGTATTTT. Translated, it gives CASSPSTGTDTQYF.

The genes are TRBV5-1 and TRBJ1-1; 7 nucleotides agree with TRBD1. V shed 2 bases, J shed 1 base, and the junction held 14 bases outside the gene matches. Germline lookup yields CDR1 SGHRS and CDR2 YFSETQ. CDR3 length: 18 amino acids. The CDR3 sequence is CASSFNAGGTKPNTEAFF. DNA of the CDR3: TGCGCCAGCAGCTTCAACGCAGGGGGGACTAAGCCGAACACTGAAGCTTTCTTT.

The rearrangement uses TRBV4-1 and TRBJ2-1; D possibly corresponds to TRBD1 (6 bases). V was shortened by 4 bases and J by 8 bases, with 15 bases between the two germline ends. Germline loops: CDR1 MGHRA, CDR2 YSYEKL. This CDR3 comprises 14 residues. The CDR3 bases are TGCGCCAGCAGCCTGCATTTGAACAGGGATGAGCAGTTCTTC. The encoded protein is CASSLHLNRDEQFF.

This clonotype came up many times. The J gene is TRBJ1-1, the V gene TRBV7-6; D call uncertain. Germline loops: CDR1 SGHVS, CDR2 FNYEAQ. Trimming shortened V by 0 bases and J by 5 bases, and 7 bases separated the two germline ends. This CDR3 region has 13 residues. The chain's CDR3 is CASSLADRTEAFF. CDR3 bases: TGTGCCAGCAGCTTAGCCGACCGGACTGAAGCTTTCTTT. The whole variable domain, remainder taken from reference TRBV7-6 and TRBJ1-1, is GAGVSQSPRYKVTKRGQDVALRCDPISGHVSLYWYRQALGQGPEFLTYFNYEAQQDKSGLPNDRFSAERPEGSISTLTIQRTEQRDSAMYRCASSLADRTEAFFGQGTRLTVV.

This clonotype showed up many times. The V and J genes are TRBV11-3 and TRBJ2-7; D is uncertain. Trimming removed 7 bases from V and 3 bases from J, with 19 bases in between. CDR3 length: 15 amino acids. Germline assignment: CDR1 SGHNT and CDR2 YENEEA. This CDR3 is CASTFRGMDNYEQYF. As DNA, the CDR3 is TGTGCCAGCACCTTCCGAGGAATGGATAACTACGAGCAGTACTTC.

This clonotype was found many times. This chain joins TRBV7-2 and TRBJ2-1; D gene ambiguous. Trimming cost V 3 bases and J 0 bases, with 3 bases left between them. The CDR3 loop spans 13 amino acids. Germline loops: CDR1 SGHTA, CDR2 FQGNSA. CDR3 coding DNA: TGTGCCAGCAGCTTGGGCTCCTACAATGAGCAGTTCTTC. Protein product: CASSLGSYNEQFF.

The genes are TRBV7-6 and TRBJ1-6; maybe TRBD1 (6 bases). From germline, CDR1 is SGHVS and CDR2 FNYEAQ. This CDR3 is 16 amino acids long. Trimming left V 2 bases short and J 7 bases short, with 15 bases between. The CDR3 coding sequence is TGTGCCAGCAGCTTATGGGAACAGGGATGGAATTCACCCCTCCACTTT. It codes for CASSLWEQGWNSPLHF.

The sample holds many counts of this clonotype. The J gene is TRBJ2-5, the V gene TRBV7-9; TRBD2 matches 7 bases. From germline, CDR1 is SEHNR and CDR2 FQNEAQ (reference sequence). V lost 2 bases to trimming and J lost 3 bases; unmatched junction nucleotides: 0. This CDR3 is built from 13 residues. The CDR3 is CASSLSGEETQYF. For the CDR3, the DNA is TGTGCCAGCAGCTTAAGCGGGGAAGAGACCCAGTACTTC. The full variable domain, in which reference TRBV7-9 and TRBJ2-5 provide the parts outside the CDR3, is DTGVSQNPRHKITKRGQNVTFRCDPISEHNRLYWYRQTLGQGPEFLTYFQNEAQLEKSRLLSDRFSAERPKGSFSTLEIQRTEQGDSAMYLCASSLSGEETQYFGPGTRLLVL.

In the case of this clonotype: A much larger clone lies a single base off, so this may be a read error. Because the CDR3 is missing its conserved closing phenylalanine or tryptophan, this is likely a read error. The chain uses TRBV6-1 and TRBJ2-3; 8 positions agree with TRBD2. This CDR3 spans 14 amino acids. In germline, CDR1 is MNHNS, CDR2 SASEGT. V trimming: 6 bases; J trimming: 6 bases; junction bases outside the gene matches: 8. For the CDR3, the DNA is TGTGCCAGCAGCCGAGGACTAGCAGGGGATACGCAGTATGTT. Translated, it gives CASSRGLAGDTQYV.

Concerning this clonotype: Since a much larger clone is just one base distant, this may be a read error. This chain uses TRBV6-1 with TRBJ2-7, with no clear D. Deletions cut 5 bases from V and 3 bases from J, with 20 bases between. This CDR3 is built from 16 residues. Germline CDR1 MNHNS, CDR2 SASEGT. The CDR3 DNA follows: TGTGCCAGCAGTCCCGCCCCGGGCCCTCCCAACTACGAGCAGTACTTC. Amino acids: CASSPAPGPPNYEQYF.

This clonotype was detected many times. CDR3 region: CASSLDPRQQYF. The CDR3 bases are TGCGCCAGCAGCTTGGACCCCCGTCAGCAGTACTTC. The chain has TRBV5-1 and TRBJ2-7; D is undetermined. CDR3 length: 12 residues. Trimming took 0 bases from V and 8 from J, leaving 9 bases between them. Germline-derived CDR1 and CDR2 are SGHRS and YFSETQ. The full variable domain, in which reference TRBV5-1 and TRBJ2-7 provide the parts outside the CDR3, is KAGVTQTPRYLIKTRGQQVTLSCSPISGHRSVSWYQQTPGQGLQFLFEYFSETQRNKGNFPGRFSGRQFSNSRSEMNVSTLELGDSALYLCASSLDPRQQYFGPGTRLTVT.

Points on this clonotype: This may be a read error, as it is one base from a much larger clone. The gene calls are TRBV5-4 and TRBJ1-2, with D perhaps TRBD1 (5 bases). The V end was cut by 4 bases, the J end by 4 bases, with 20 bases between. Germline V CDR1 and CDR2: SGHNT, YYREEE (reference sequence). The CDR3 runs to 16 residues. The CDR3 protein is CASSDRQSSRVYGYTF. Here the CDR3 DNA reads TGTGCCAGCAGCGACAGACAGTCCTCCAGGGTCTATGGCTACACCTTC.

Concerning this clonotype itself: This CDR3 is missing its conserved last phenylalanine or tryptophan, likely due to a read error. V gene TRBV15 combines with J gene TRBJ1-4; D is perhaps TRBD1 (5 bases). Looked up from germline, CDR1 is LNHNV and CDR2 is YYDKDF (reference sequence). V lost 0 bases, J lost 8 bases, and 13 bases lay in between. The CDR3 loop spans 15 amino acids. The chain's CDR3 is CATSREGRGDEKLFS. The CDR3 DNA sequence: TGTGCCACCAGCAGAGAGGGACGGGGAGACGAAAAACTGTTTTCT.

This clonotype showed up just a few times. V and J are TRBV25-1 and TRBJ2-6; no clear D. The CDR3 is 16 residues long. CDR1 and CDR2 from the germline V gene are MGHDK and SYGVNS. V gave up 0 bases and J gave up 4 bases, with 10 bases separating them. Here the CDR3 DNA reads TGTGCCAGCAGTGAATATAGTGGAGCCGGGGCCAACGTCCTGACTTTC. Translation: CASSEYSGAGANVLTF.

A word on this clonotype: A much more abundant neighbour one base away suggests this may be a read error. This chain connects TRBV5-6 to TRBJ2-6, with D perhaps TRBD1 (5 bases). The CDR3 is made up of 17 amino acids. Per the germline V gene, CDR1 is SGHDT and CDR2 is YYEEEE. The CDR3 sequence is CASSLVAGPSGANVPTF. The CDR3 DNA reads as TGTGCCAGCAGCTTGGTGGCAGGGCCCTCTGGGGCCAACGTCCCGACTTTC.

This clonotype was recorded at least ten times. CDR3 in amino acids: CASSMGSNYYGYTF. The CDR3 region has the DNA TGTGCCAGTAGTATGGGGTCAAACTACTATGGCTACACCTTC. The V call is TRBV19, the J call TRBJ1-2; D remains unclear. V was cut by 3 bases and J by 3 bases, with 11 bases left in between. This CDR3 is 14 amino acids long. Germline loops: CDR1 LNHDA, CDR2 SQIVND (reference sequence).

This clonotype was seen only a few times. The CDR3 sequence is CASKLVGAAPNSPLHF. The CDR3 coding sequence is TGTGCCAGCAAGCTCGTGGGAGCAGCCCCTAATTCACCCCTCCACTTT. The gene calls are TRBV28 and TRBJ1-6; D remains unclear. This CDR3 has 16 amino acids. The germline gives CDR1 MDHEN, CDR2 SYDVKM. The germline V and J ends were trimmed by 7 bases and 6 bases, with 19 bases remaining between them.

The chain couples TRBV19 to TRBJ1-1; D gene ambiguous. The CDR3 runs to 15 residues. V was cut by 3 bases and J by 4 bases, with 15 bases left in between. CDR1 LNHDA and CDR2 SQIVND come from the germline V gene (reference sequence). The CDR3 nucleotides are TGTGCCAGTAGTATCGTAGCGGGCATTCTCACTGAAGCTTTCTTT. This encodes CASSIVAGILTEAFF.

As to this clonotype: The junction shows a germline mismatch at one end, possibly a read error. The V call is TRBV24-1, the J call TRBJ2-7; the D is unclear. The CDR3 loop spans 13 amino acids. Per the germline V gene, CDR1 is KGHDR and CDR2 is SFDVKD. The CDR3 protein is CATGDSPAGEQYF. The CDR3 nucleotides read TGTGCCACCGGTGATTCCCCAGCTGGAGAGCAGTACTTC.

This clonotype was recorded at least ten times. The chain uses TRBV7-2 and TRBJ2-1, with D possibly matching TRBD2 (6 bases). CDR1 is SGHTA, CDR2 FQGNSA, per germline. The V end was cut by 5 bases, the J end by 0 bases, with 11 bases between. This CDR3 region has 15 residues. The CDR3 nucleotides are TGTGCCAGCAGCCGGGACTCTAGCTCCTACAATGAGCAGTTCTTC. This gives the protein CASSRDSSSYNEQFF.

CDR3 sequence reads: CSATPTYEQYF. The DNA of the CDR3 is TGCAGTGCTACACCCACCTACGAGCAGTACTTC. The chain employs TRBV20-1 and TRBJ2-7; D ambiguous. The germline V gene has CDR1 DFQATT and CDR2 SNEGSKA (reference sequence). This CDR3 is 11 amino acids long. V was trimmed by 4 bases and J by 2 bases, leaving 6 bases between them.

The chain combines TRBV9 with TRBJ2-7; 9 bases are a match to TRBD1. The germline V gene encodes CDR1 SGDLS and CDR2 YYNGEE. J lost 4 bases, V lost 2 bases, and 4 bases had no gene match. The CDR3 is made up of 14 amino acids. The CDR3: CASSVGQGPYEQYF. The CDR3 DNA sequence: TGTGCCAGCAGCGTGGGACAGGGACCATACGAGCAGTACTTC.